This paragraph covers one T cell receptor (beta chain) sequence. This clonotype was detected ten times or more. No antigen is known for it. Base qualities were left out, and no much larger clone turns up one base away. This entry belongs to a study of T-cell reconstitution after alpha-beta-depleted transplantation in children listed by TCRdb under 2016. About the full investigation: T-cell immune reconstitution after TCRalphabeta/CD19-depleted allogeneic hematopoietic cell transplantation in children was quantitatively tracked in the study by means of TCR repertoire profiling.

CDR3 length: 14 amino acids, cysteine to phenylalanine. This entry keeps only the CDR3 DNA: 42 bases, framed from base 1. As encoded in the germline V gene (reference sequence), CDR1 is SEHNR while CDR2 is FQNEAQ. Germline trimming: 7 bases from V, 4 bases from J; junction bases outside gene matches: 9. According to the study, the label for this sample's treatment or condition signals: allogeneic hematopoietic cell transplantation with graft depleted of TCRalphabeta T cells and CD19 B cells. Transplant recipients were children who received TCRalphabeta/CD19-depleted allogeneic hematopoietic cell grafts. The protocol used for the library was PCR. Sequencing was carried out with an Illumina HiSeq 2500. TCR library preparation used molecular barcoding, with unique molecular identifiers applied to normalize quantification of the TCRbeta repertoire. TCRdb cleaned the public reads at Q25 with fastp, built clones with MiXCR and kept in-frame beta chains. Every distinct CDR3 protein forms one entry, paired with its most common genes and DNA. The sample records over 100,000 distinct CDR3 sequences, about 9.4% of which are singletons. Clones ranked in the top ten supply roughly a third of the sample.

On the study overall, not on this receptor specifically: Over subsequent months, a decline in hyperexpanded clone frequencies was noted, and after one year, T-cell counts and TCRbeta diversity were mostly ascribed to newly produced T cells. In some patients, the high TCRbeta diversity seen at day 60 was put down to recipient T cells and intrathymic progenitors that had survived conditioning. About two months after transplant, the apparently early recovery of alphabetaT-cell counts reportedly depended on just several hundred clones that had expanded rapidly and came from non-depleted graft cells.

Here the chain combines TRBV7-9 and TRBJ1-1, with 7 bases aligning to TRBD1. The sequence came from a boy aged 2 to 10 with acute lymphoblastic leukemia, due to receive a stem cell transplant. Sequencing was performed on PBMCs, taken before TCRalphabeta/CD19-depleted stem cell transplant. The CDR3 reads CASTRGGVGTEAFF. The nucleotide sequence is given as TGTGCCAGCACCCGAGGGGGCGTGGGCACTGAAGCTTTCTTT.